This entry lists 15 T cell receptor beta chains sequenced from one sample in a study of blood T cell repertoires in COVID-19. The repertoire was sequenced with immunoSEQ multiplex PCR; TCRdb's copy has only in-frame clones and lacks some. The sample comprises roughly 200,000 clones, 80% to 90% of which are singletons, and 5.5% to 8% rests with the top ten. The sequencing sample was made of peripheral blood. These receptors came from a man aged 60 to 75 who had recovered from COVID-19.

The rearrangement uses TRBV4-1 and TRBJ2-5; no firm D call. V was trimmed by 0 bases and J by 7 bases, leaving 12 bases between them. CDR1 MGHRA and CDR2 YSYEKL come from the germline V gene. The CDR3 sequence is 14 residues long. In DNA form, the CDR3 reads TGCGCCAGCAGCCAAGAGGCGGTCCCGGGGACCCAGTACTTC. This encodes CASSQEAVPGTQYF.

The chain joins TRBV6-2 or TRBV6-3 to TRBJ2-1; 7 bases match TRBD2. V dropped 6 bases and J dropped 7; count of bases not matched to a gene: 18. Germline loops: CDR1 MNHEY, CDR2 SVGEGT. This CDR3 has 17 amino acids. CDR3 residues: CASSDRVTGLVPNEQFF. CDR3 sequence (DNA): TGTGCCAGCAGCGACCGCGTCACCGGACTAGTCCCTAATGAGCAGTTCTTC.

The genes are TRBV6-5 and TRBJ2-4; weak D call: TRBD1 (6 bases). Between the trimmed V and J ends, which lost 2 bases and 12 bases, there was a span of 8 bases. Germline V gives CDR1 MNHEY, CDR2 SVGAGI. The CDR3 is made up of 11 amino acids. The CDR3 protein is CASSYTGSQYF. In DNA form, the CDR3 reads TGTGCCAGCAGTTACACAGGGAGTCAGTACTTC.

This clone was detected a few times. This chain's CDR3 is CASSLAGEQFF. Here the CDR3 DNA reads TGCGCCAGCAGCCTGGCGGGTGAGCAGTTCTTC. The chain uses TRBV4-1 and TRBJ2-1; D may be TRBD2 (5 bases). This CDR3 spans 11 amino acids. Trimming removed 4 bases from V and 9 bases from J, with 7 bases in between. In germline, CDR1 is MGHRA, CDR2 YSYEKL.

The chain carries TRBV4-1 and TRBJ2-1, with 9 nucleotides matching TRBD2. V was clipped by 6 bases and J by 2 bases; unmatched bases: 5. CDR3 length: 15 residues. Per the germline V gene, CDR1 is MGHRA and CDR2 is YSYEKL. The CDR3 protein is CASRSASGAYNEQFF. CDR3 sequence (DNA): TGCGCCAGCAGATCGGCTAGCGGGGCCTACAATGAGCAGTTCTTC.

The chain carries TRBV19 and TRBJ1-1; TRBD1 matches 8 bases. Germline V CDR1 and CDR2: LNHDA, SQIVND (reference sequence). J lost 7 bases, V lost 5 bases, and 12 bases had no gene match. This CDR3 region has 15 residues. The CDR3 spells CASSRRTGLDVEAFF. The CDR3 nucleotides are TGTGCCAGTAGTCGGCGGACAGGGTTGGACGTTGAAGCTTTCTTT.

CDR3 sequence: CASSLRAGEKLFF. The DNA of the CDR3 is TGTGCCAGCTCGCTACGCGCGGGGGAAAAACTGTTTTTT. The chain carries TRBV18 and TRBJ1-4; D unclear. The CDR3 is 13 amino acids. V was pared by 6 bases and J by 8 bases, with 13 bases between. CDR1 is KGHSH and CDR2 is LQKENI in the germline V gene.

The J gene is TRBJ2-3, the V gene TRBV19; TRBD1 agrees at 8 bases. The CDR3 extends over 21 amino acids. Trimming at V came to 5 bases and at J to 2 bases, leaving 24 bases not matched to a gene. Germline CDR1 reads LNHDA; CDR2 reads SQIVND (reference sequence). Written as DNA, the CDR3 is TGTGCCAGTAGTCTCGCCTCCGAGACAGGGGCCAAAAGAACGACCACAGATACGCAGTATTTT. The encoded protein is CASSLASETGAKRTTTDTQYF.

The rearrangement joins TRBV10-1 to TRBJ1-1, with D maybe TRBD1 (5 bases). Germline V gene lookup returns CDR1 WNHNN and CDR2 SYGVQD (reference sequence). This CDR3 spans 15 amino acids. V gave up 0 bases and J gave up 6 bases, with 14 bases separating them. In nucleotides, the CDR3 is TGCGCCAGCAGTGAGTCGAGGGGAGGACGGGCTGAAGCTTTCTTT. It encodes CASSESRGGRAEAFF.

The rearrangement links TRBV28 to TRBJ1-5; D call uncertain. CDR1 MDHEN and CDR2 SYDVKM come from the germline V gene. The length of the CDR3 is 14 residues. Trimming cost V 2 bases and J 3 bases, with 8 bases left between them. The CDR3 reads CASSLAGINQPQHF. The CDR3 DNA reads TGTGCCAGCAGTTTAGCAGGCATCAATCAGCCCCAGCATTTT.

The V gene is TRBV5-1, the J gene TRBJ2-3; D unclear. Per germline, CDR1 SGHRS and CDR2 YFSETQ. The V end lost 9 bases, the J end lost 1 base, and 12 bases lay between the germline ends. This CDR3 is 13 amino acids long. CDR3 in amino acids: CATRRLGTDTQYF. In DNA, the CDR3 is TGCGCCACCCGGCGGCTAGGCACAGATACGCAGTATTTT. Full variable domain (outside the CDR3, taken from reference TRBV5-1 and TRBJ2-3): KAGVTQTPRYLIKTRGQQVTLSCSPISGHRSVSWYQQTPGQGLQFLFEYFSETQRNKGNFPGRFSGRQFSNSRSEMNVSTLELGDSALYLCATRRLGTDTQYFGPGTRLTVL.

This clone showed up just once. The CDR3 reads CASSLAGATETQYF. CDR3 in DNA: TGTGCCAGCAGCTTAGCTGGGGCGACGGAGACCCAGTACTTC. V usage is TRBV7-2 and J usage is TRBJ2-5; D possibly corresponds to TRBD1 (5 bases). V was cut by 0 bases and J by 5 bases, with 10 bases left in between. The CDR3 runs 14 residues. Per the germline V gene, CDR1 is SGHTA and CDR2 is FQGNSA.

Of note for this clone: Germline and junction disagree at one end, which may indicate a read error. The CDR3 spells CATSRDIGGNSPLHF. CDR3 sequence (DNA): TGTGCCACCAGCAGAGATATAGGGGGTAATTCGCCCCTCCACTTT. This chain connects TRBV15 to TRBJ1-6; maybe TRBD1 (6 bases). From germline, CDR1 is LNHNV and CDR2 YYDKDF (reference sequence). The CDR3 covers 15 residues.

The CDR3 here is CASSFGGRGNIQYF. As DNA, the CDR3 is TGTGCCAGCAGCTTCGGGGGGCGAGGAAACATTCAGTACTTC. V usage is TRBV11-2 and J usage is TRBJ2-4, with D possibly matching TRBD2 (7 bases). The CDR3 sequence is 14 residues long. V lost 3 bases, J lost 6 bases, and 12 bases lay in between. Looked up from germline, CDR1 is SGHAT and CDR2 is FQNNGV. Together with reference TRBV11-2 and TRBJ2-4, the CDR3 gives the full variable domain: EAGVAQSPRYKIIEKRQSVAFWCNPISGHATLYWYQQILGQGPKLLIQFQNNGVVDDSQLPKDRFSAERLKGVDSTLKIQPAKLEDSAVYLCASSFGGRGNIQYFGAGTRLSVL.

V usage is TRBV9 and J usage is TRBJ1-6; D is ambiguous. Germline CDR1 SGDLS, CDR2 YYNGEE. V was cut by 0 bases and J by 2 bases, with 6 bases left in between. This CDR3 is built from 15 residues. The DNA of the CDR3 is TGTGCCAGCAGCGTAGGAACAGCCTATAATTCACCCCTCCACTTT. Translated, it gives CASSVGTAYNSPLHF.